The 11 T cell receptor beta chains below come from one sample, sequenced in a study of blood T cell repertoires in COVID-19. The repertoire was sequenced with immunoSEQ multiplex PCR; TCRdb's copy has only in-frame clones and lacks some. The sample has some 76,000 clones, over 75% seen once. Sequencing input: peripheral blood. Receptors were obtained from a man aged 45-65 years with acute or convalescent COVID-19.

V is TRBV12-3 or TRBV12-4 and J is TRBJ1-2; D unclear. The CDR3 has 13 amino acids. V was pared by 3 bases and J by 7 bases, with 12 bases between. CDR3 bases: TGTGCCAGCAGTTTTTACGAAGAGTCTGGCTACACCTTC. Protein: CASSFYEESGYTF.

The genes are TRBV18 and TRBJ2-6; 7 bases match TRBD1. Looked up from germline, CDR1 is KGHSH and CDR2 is LQKENI. With 2 bases clipped from V and 0 bases from J, the junction kept 10 bases outside the gene matches. This CDR3 comprises 19 residues. The CDR3 here is CASSPSSGTARSGANVLTF. The DNA for the CDR3 is TGTGCCAGCTCACCATCATCTGGGACAGCACGCTCTGGGGCCAACGTCCTGACTTTC.

This clone appeared a single time. V is TRBV30 and J is TRBJ1-6; perhaps TRBD1 as D (5 bases). The V and J ends lost 7 bases and 6 bases respectively, with 10 bases between them. The CDR3 sequence is 12 residues long. Looked up from germline, CDR1 is GTSNPN and CDR2 is SVGIG (reference sequence). CDR3 protein: CASNQGNSPLHF. The CDR3 DNA reads as TGTGCCTCAAACCAGGGTAATTCACCCCTCCACTTT.

This clone showed up just a few times. This chain uses TRBV5-1 with TRBJ2-7, with 8 bases identical to TRBD2. The V and J ends lost 5 bases and 5 bases, in that order; junction bases with no gene match: 18. The CDR3 consists of 17 residues. CDR1 and CDR2 from the germline V gene are SGHRS and YFSETQ. The CDR3 DNA is TGCGCCAGCAGACCTGCCCTTTCGGGGACTAGTAACAACGAGCAGTACTTC. Its protein is CASRPALSGTSNNEQYF.

The rearrangement joins TRBV3-1 (or the pseudogene TRBV3-2) to TRBJ2-1; D remains unclear. Per the germline V gene, CDR1 is LGHDT and CDR2 is YNNKEL (reference sequence). Trimming took off 1 base at V and 0 bases at J, with 7 bases between the two ends. This CDR3 comprises 15 residues. CDR3 protein: CASSQGRSSYNEQFF. CDR3 nucleotide sequence: TGTGCCAGCAGCCAAGGTCGGAGCTCCTACAATGAGCAGTTCTTC.

This clone was found once. The rearrangement joins TRBV7-9 to TRBJ2-1; 7 bases align to TRBD2. J gave up 10 bases and V 6 bases, and 6 bases lay outside the gene matches. Germline V gene sequence: CDR1 SEHNR, CDR2 FQNEAQ (reference sequence). The CDR3 loop spans 12 amino acids. The CDR3 DNA is TGTGCCAGCAGTTCCCAGCGGGGCGAGCAGTTCTTC. Encoded protein: CASSSQRGEQFF.

The chain combines TRBV7-9 with TRBJ1-1; a weak D match, TRBD1 (6 bases). The CDR3 has 15 residues. CDR1 is SEHNR, CDR2 FQNEAQ, per germline (reference sequence). With 5 bases removed from V and 0 bases from J, the gap between germline ends came to 13 bases. The CDR3 loop reads CASSAQQGLNTEAFF. As DNA, the CDR3 is TGTGCCAGCAGCGCACAACAGGGCTTGAACACTGAAGCTTTCTTT.

This sequence joins TRBV7-2 and TRBJ1-2; D may be TRBD1 (6 bases). Germline V gene sequence: CDR1 SGHTA, CDR2 FQGNSA. The CDR3 has 16 amino acids. Trimming shortened V by 0 bases and J by 5 bases, and 16 bases separated the two germline ends. The chain's CDR3 is CASSLAVVTGKYGYTF. In nucleotides, the CDR3 is TGTGCCAGCAGCTTAGCGGTTGTGACAGGAAAGTATGGCTACACCTTC.

The chain couples TRBV27 to TRBJ1-1; D is ambiguous. V lost 4 bases and J lost 5, with 14 bases in between. CDR1 and CDR2 from the germline V gene are MNHEY and SMNVEV (reference sequence). The CDR3 has 14 residues. The CDR3 sequence is CASSSLRPGTEAFF. CDR3 DNA: TGTGCCAGCAGTTCTTTAAGGCCGGGGACTGAAGCTTTCTTT.

The genes are TRBV5-5 and TRBJ2-5; 7 bases are a match to TRBD1. V shed 2 bases, J shed 7 bases, and the junction held 8 bases outside the gene matches. Germline-derived CDR1 and CDR2 are SGHKS and YYEKEE (reference sequence). The CDR3 spans 14 residues. The CDR3 reads CASSFRTGEGTQYF. The CDR3 coding sequence is TGTGCCAGCAGCTTTAGGACAGGAGAGGGGACCCAGTACTTC.

The chain combines TRBV4-3 with TRBJ1-6; D is unresolved. CDR3 size: 14 residues. Germline V lookup: CDR1 LGHNA, CDR2 YSLEER. V dropped 0 bases and J dropped 8 bases, with 8 bases sitting between them. CDR3 sequence: CASSQDSNYSPLHF. The CDR3 DNA sequence: TGCGCCAGCAGCCAAGATTCTAACTATTCACCCCTCCACTTT.